This TCR beta chain is drawn from a study of CD8 T cells in ankylosing spondylitis. Study conclusions and caveats: Ankylosing spondylitis blood appeared to be characterized by a TCR beta motif of eight highly homologous variants.

Comments on this clonotype: Its antigen is still unknown.

TCRdb fed the 5' RACE reads into MiXCR, producing one record per CDR3 protein. The sample contains under 120,000 distinct CDR3 sequences, about 24% of which appear only once. Germline CDR1 DFQATT, CDR2 SNEGSKA (reference sequence). The CDR3 spans 13 residues. Trimming took off 5 bases at V and 5 bases at J, with 13 bases between the two ends. What was sequenced was synovial fluid, either unsorted or a sorted T cell fraction (not recorded which). V is TRBV20-1 and J is TRBJ1-5, with D unclear. The TCR sequence derives from a male donor with ankylosing spondylitis. CDR3 nucleotides: TGCAGTGCTCCCGACCGGACGGATCAGCCCCAGCATTTT. Amino acid sequence: CSAPDRTDQPQHF.